The rows below give T cell receptor beta chains drawn from one sample of a study of OX40 agonist ivuxolimab in advanced cancers. Libraries were prepared by immunoSEQ multiplex PCR; TCRdb keeps only in-frame clonotypes and omits some of them. The sample shows roughly 65,000 clones, just under 85% of them seen only once. The sample consisted of CD4+ or CD8+ T cells sorted from blood, taken in a trial of the OX40 agonist ivuxolimab. These TCRs come from an adult with an advanced solid tumor such as melanoma, head and neck, liver or kidney cancer. Both conserved end residues are part of each CDR3. Each record gives: V gene, clone size, J gene, D gene, CDR3 DNA, CDR3 protein. D genes are given only for firm matches. Clone size is not always given. Where it is, it says once, few, many or a class for expanded clones.

v_call: TRBV14
clone_size: .
j_call: TRBJ1-1
d_call: .
cdr3_nt: TGTGCCAGCAGCCTTTTGGAGCAGGGCAGTACTGAAGCTTTCTTT
cdr3_aa: CASSLLEQGSTEAFF

v_call: TRBV4-1
clone_size: .
j_call: TRBJ2-7
d_call: TRBD2
cdr3_nt: TGCGCCAGCAGCCAAGGCACTAGCGGGAACTACGAGCAGTACTTC
cdr3_aa: CASSQGTSGNYEQYF

v_call: TRBV5-6
clone_size: .
j_call: TRBJ2-5
d_call: .
cdr3_nt: TGTGCCAGCAGCTATTGGAGAGCACTAGAAGAGACCCAGTACTTC
cdr3_aa: CASSYWRALEETQYF

v_call: TRBV19
clone_size: .
j_call: TRBJ2-2
d_call: .
cdr3_nt: TGTGCCAGTAGTATGGGGGGGCCGGCCACCGGGGAGCTGTTTTTT
cdr3_aa: CASSMGGPATGELFF

v_call: TRBV5-4
clone_size: once
j_call: TRBJ1-5
d_call: .
cdr3_nt: TGTGCCAGCAGCTTGGCCGGAAGGGTGACCTTTGGCAATCAGCCCCAGCATTTT
cdr3_aa: CASSLAGRVTFGNQPQHF

v_call: TRBV7-9
clone_size: .
j_call: TRBJ2-1
d_call: .
cdr3_nt: TGTGCCAGCAGCTTAGCGGTAACCGGGACTTTGGTCAGGAATGAGCAGTTCTTC
cdr3_aa: CASSLAVTGTLVRNEQFF

v_call: TRBV6-4
clone_size: .
j_call: TRBJ2-7
d_call: .
cdr3_nt: TGTGCCAGCAGGGACAGTCATTATCCCTACGAGCAGTACTTC
cdr3_aa: CASRDSHYPYEQYF

v_call: TRBV27
clone_size: .
j_call: TRBJ1-2
d_call: .
cdr3_nt: TGTGCCAGCAGCGTGGAGGGAAACTATGGCTACACCTTC
cdr3_aa: CASSVEGNYGYTF

v_call: TRBV2
clone_size: .
j_call: TRBJ1-6
d_call: TRBD1
cdr3_nt: TGTGCCAGCAGTGGTCTGGGGACAGGTCTTAATTCACCCCTCCACTTT
cdr3_aa: CASSGLGTGLNSPLHF

v_call: TRBV19
clone_size: .
j_call: TRBJ1-2
d_call: .
cdr3_nt: TGTGCCAGTGATTTGGGGGTAACCTATGGCTACACCTTC
cdr3_aa: CASDLGVTYGYTF

v_call: TRBV27
clone_size: .
j_call: TRBJ2-6
d_call: .
cdr3_nt: TGTGCCAGCAGTTTATTGGGACCAAACTCTGGGGCCAACGTCCTGACTTTC
cdr3_aa: CASSLLGPNSGANVLTF

v_call: TRBV9
clone_size: .
j_call: TRBJ1-1
d_call: .
cdr3_nt: TGTGCCAGCAGCCCCACCCCCGGGGCGACTGAAGCTTTCTTT
cdr3_aa: CASSPTPGATEAFF

v_call: TRBV9
clone_size: few
j_call: TRBJ1-4
d_call: TRBD1
cdr3_nt: TGTGCCAGCAGCCCCCCCGAGGACAGGTTGGGGGAGGAAAAACTGTTTTTT
cdr3_aa: CASSPPEDRLGEEKLFF

v_call: TRBV27
clone_size: .
j_call: TRBJ2-7
d_call: .
cdr3_nt: TGTGCCAGCAGTTTGGTCCCGAGCTCCTACGAGCAGTACTTC
cdr3_aa: CASSLVPSSYEQYF

v_call: TRBV19
clone_size: few
j_call: TRBJ1-2
d_call: TRBD1
cdr3_nt: TGTGCCAGTAGTTACGTGGTCGGGACAGGGACTAACTATGGCTACACCTTC
cdr3_aa: CASSYVVGTGTNYGYTF

v_call: TRBV30
clone_size: .
j_call: TRBJ2-3
d_call: TRBD1
cdr3_nt: TGTGCCTCTAACAATGACAGGGCGAGCACAGATACGCAGTATTTT
cdr3_aa: CASNNDRASTDTQYF

v_call: TRBV6-1
clone_size: once
j_call: TRBJ2-7
d_call: .
cdr3_nt: TGTGCCAGCCCCTCCCTAGCAACCTACGAGCAGTACTTC
cdr3_aa: CASPSLATYEQYF

v_call: TRBV19
clone_size: .
j_call: TRBJ2-1
d_call: .
cdr3_nt: TGTGCCAGTAGTATAGATGGGGACACCAGCAATGAGCAGTTCTTC
cdr3_aa: CASSIDGDTSNEQFF

v_call: TRBV10-1
clone_size: .
j_call: TRBJ1-2
d_call: TRBD1
cdr3_nt: TGCGCCAGCAACCGCGACAGGGGCGAATATCATGGCTACACCTTC
cdr3_aa: CASNRDRGEYHGYTF

v_call: TRBV7-9
clone_size: few
j_call: TRBJ1-5
d_call: .
cdr3_nt: TGTGCCAGCAGCTTAGGGAATCAGCCCCAGCATTTT
cdr3_aa: CASSLGNQPQHF

v_call: TRBV4-1
clone_size: .
j_call: TRBJ1-1
d_call: .
cdr3_nt: TGCGCCAGCAGCCAAGATCTCGGGGGGAACACTGAAGCTTTCTTT
cdr3_aa: CASSQDLGGNTEAFF